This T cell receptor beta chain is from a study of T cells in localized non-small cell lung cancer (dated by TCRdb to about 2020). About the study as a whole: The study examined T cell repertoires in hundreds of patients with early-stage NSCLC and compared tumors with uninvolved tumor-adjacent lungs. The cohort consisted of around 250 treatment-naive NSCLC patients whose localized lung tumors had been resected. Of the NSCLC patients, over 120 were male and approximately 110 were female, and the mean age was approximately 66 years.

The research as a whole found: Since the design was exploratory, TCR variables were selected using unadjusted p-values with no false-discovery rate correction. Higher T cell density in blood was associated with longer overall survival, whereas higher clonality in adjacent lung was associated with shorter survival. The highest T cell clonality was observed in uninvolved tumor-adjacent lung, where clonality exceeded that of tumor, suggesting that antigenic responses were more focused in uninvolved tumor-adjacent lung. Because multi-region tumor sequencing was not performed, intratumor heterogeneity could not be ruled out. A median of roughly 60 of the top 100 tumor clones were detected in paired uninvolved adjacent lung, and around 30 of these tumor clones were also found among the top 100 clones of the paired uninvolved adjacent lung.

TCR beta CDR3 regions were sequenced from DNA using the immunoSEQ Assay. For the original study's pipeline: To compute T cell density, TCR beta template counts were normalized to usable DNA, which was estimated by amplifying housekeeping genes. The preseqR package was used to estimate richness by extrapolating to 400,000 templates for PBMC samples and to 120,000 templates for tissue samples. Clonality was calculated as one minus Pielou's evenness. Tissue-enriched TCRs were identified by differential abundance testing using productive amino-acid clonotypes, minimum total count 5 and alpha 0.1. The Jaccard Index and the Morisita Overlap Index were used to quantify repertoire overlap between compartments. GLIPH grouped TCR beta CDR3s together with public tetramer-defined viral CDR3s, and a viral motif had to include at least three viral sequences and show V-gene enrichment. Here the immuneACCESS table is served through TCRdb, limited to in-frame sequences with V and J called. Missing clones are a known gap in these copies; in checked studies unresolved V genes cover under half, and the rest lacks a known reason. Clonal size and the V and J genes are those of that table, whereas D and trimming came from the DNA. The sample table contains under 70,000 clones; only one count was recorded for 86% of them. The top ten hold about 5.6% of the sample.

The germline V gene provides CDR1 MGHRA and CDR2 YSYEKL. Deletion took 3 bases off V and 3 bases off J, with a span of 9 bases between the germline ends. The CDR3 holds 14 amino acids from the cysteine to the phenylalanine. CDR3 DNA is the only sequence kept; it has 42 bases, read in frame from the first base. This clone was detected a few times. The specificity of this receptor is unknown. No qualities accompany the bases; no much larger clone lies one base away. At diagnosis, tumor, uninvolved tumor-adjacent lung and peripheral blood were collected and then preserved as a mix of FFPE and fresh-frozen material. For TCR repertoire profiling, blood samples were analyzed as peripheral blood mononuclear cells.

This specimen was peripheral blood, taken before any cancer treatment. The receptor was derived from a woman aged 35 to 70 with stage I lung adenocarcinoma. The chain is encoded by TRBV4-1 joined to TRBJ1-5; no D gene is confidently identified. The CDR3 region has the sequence CASSQDASNQPQHF. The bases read TGCGCCAGCAGCCAGGACGCTTCCAATCAGCCCCAGCATTTT.